A selection of T cell receptor beta chains follows, all from one sample in a study of blood T cell repertoires in COVID-19. Method: immunoSEQ multiplex PCR; TCRdb's copy keeps in-frame clones and lacks some. Of 150,000 to 190,000 clones listed, approximately 84% are singletons. The material sequenced was peripheral blood. All receptors derive from a woman aged 60-70 years with COVID-19, enrolled during active disease. CDR3s include the opening cysteine and the closing phenylalanine or tryptophan. A D gene is named only where the DNA matches it firmly. Some rows have no size entry. The others give once, few or many, or a class for an expanded clone.

NA	TRBV3-1/TRBV3-2	TRBJ2-5	NA	CASSQEFRPAETQYF	TGTGCCAGCAGCCAAGAGTTCAGGCCGGCGGAGACCCAGTACTTC
NA	TRBV3-1/TRBV3-2	TRBJ2-2	NA	CASRLVGGELFF	TGTGCCAGCAGATTAGTCGGCGGGGAGCTGTTTTTT
once	TRBV7-9	TRBJ2-7	NA	CASSLKDTYEQYF	TGTGCCAGCAGCTTAAAGGACACCTACGAGCAGTACTTC
once	TRBV6-2/TRBV6-3	TRBJ2-7	TRBD2	CASSYGTREYF	TGTGCCAGCAGTTACGGGACTAGAGAGTACTTC
NA	TRBV2	TRBJ1-5	NA	CASSEGAGLQPQHF	TGTGCCAGCAGTGAAGGGGCAGGGCTTCAGCCCCAGCATTTT
NA	TRBV5-8	TRBJ2-3	TRBD2	CASSLPGLPTDTQYF	TGTGCCAGCAGCTTACCGGGACTACCCACAGATACGCAGTATTTT
NA	TRBV19	TRBJ1-1	TRBD1	CASIPPNRGSTEAFF	TGTGCCAGTATTCCCCCAAACAGGGGTAGCACTGAAGCTTTCTTT
NA	TRBV19	TRBJ1-1	NA	CASSMQRDTEAFF	TGTGCCAGTAGTATGCAGAGGGACACTGAAGCTTTCTTT
NA	TRBV5-1	TRBJ1-2	NA	CASSLDQGSYGYTF	TGCGCCAGCAGCTTGGATCAGGGCAGCTATGGCTACACCTTC
few	TRBV30	TRBJ1-3	TRBD1	CAWSVPQGAGNTIYF	TGTGCCTGGAGTGTACCCCAGGGGGCTGGAAACACCATATATTTT
NA	TRBV7-9	TRBJ2-1	TRBD2	CASSNWGLARDNEQFF	TGTGCCAGCAGCAACTGGGGACTAGCACGCGACAATGAGCAGTTCTTC
NA	TRBV6-5	TRBJ1-1	TRBD1	CASKRQGSTEAFF	TGTGCCAGCAAACGACAGGGGTCGACTGAAGCTTTCTTT
NA	TRBV24-1	TRBJ2-3	TRBD2	CATSDPGLAAGDTQYF	TGTGCCACCAGTGACCCAGGACTAGCGGCGGGAGATACGCAGTATTTT
NA	TRBV6-6	TRBJ1-6	TRBD1	CASSDRDSPGSPLHF	TGTGCCAGCAGTGACCGGGACAGCCCAGGTTCACCCCTCCACTTT
NA	TRBV2	TRBJ2-1	NA	CASRANNEQFF	TGTGCCAGCAGAGCAAACAATGAGCAGTTCTTC
NA	TRBV11-3	TRBJ1-1	NA	CASSSTLNTEAFF	TGTGCCAGCAGCTCCACACTGAACACTGAAGCTTTCTTT
once	TRBV5-1	TRBJ2-6	NA	CASSPALFTGPNVLTF	TGCGCCAGCAGCCCGGCCCTTTTTACAGGGCCCAACGTCCTGACTTTC
NA	TRBV18	TRBJ2-3	NA	CASSPRKDSSYTDTQYF	TGTGCCAGCTCACCACGGAAGGACAGCAGTTACACAGATACGCAGTATTTT
NA	TRBV6-5	TRBJ1-2	TRBD1	CASSYIRTGGSYGYTF	TGTGCCAGCAGTTACATCAGGACAGGGGGCTCCTATGGCTACACCTTC
NA	TRBV24-1	TRBJ1-2	NA	CATSGGGNYGYTF	TGTGCCACCAGTGGGGGCGGCAACTATGGCTACACCTTC
NA	TRBV2	TRBJ1-4	NA	CASSEAEKLFF	TGTGCCAGCAGTGAGGCTGAAAAACTGTTTTTT
NA	TRBV3-1/TRBV3-2	TRBJ2-2	TRBD1	CASSPPRTGAGELFF	TGTGCCAGCAGCCCCCCCAGGACAGGGGCCGGGGAGCTGTTTTTT
NA	TRBV7-2	TRBJ1-2	NA	CASSPRRADGYTF	TGTGCCAGCAGCCCCCGGAGGGCGGACGGCTACACCTTC
NA	TRBV24-1	TRBJ2-1	TRBD2	CATSASGRTYNEQFF	TGTGCCACCAGCGCTAGCGGGCGTACCTACAATGAGCAGTTCTTC
once	TRBV5-8	TRBJ1-5	TRBD1	CASSAGRAGQGSNQPQHF	TGTGCCAGCAGCGCCGGCAGAGCGGGACAGGGGTCAAATCAGCCCCAGCATTTT
NA	TRBV12-2	TRBJ1-4	NA	CASRLDRSDEKLFF	TGTGCAAGTCGCTTGGACAGGTCTGATGAAAAACTGTTTTTT
NA	TRBV27	TRBJ1-5	NA	CASSLVEPFGQPQHF	TGTGCCAGCAGCTTAGTAGAACCTTTCGGTCAGCCCCAGCATTTT
NA	TRBV3-1/TRBV3-2	TRBJ1-6	NA	CAASGNYNSPLHF	TGTGCCGCCTCAGGGAACTATAATTCACCCCTCCACTTT
NA	TRBV6-5	TRBJ1-1	NA	CASSSTVNTEAFF	TGTGCCAGCAGTTCGACAGTGAACACTGAAGCTTTCTTT
NA	TRBV27	TRBJ2-3	TRBD2	CASSLLSGRARGSDTQYF	TGTGCCAGCAGTTTACTAAGCGGGAGGGCCAGGGGATCAGATACGCAGTATTTT
NA	TRBV12-2	TRBJ2-5	NA	CAEDPSEIAGRVTQYF	TGTGCAGAGGACCCCTCAGAGATTGCGGGGAGGGTAACCCAGTACTTC
NA	TRBV3-1/TRBV3-2	TRBJ2-1	TRBD2	CASSRAGGTPDNEQFF	TGTGCCAGCAGCCGAGCGGGGGGGACCCCTGACAATGAGCAGTTCTTC
NA	TRBV19	TRBJ1-6	NA	CASSIAGYSPLHF	TGTGCCAGTAGTATCGCAGGCTATTCACCCCTCCACTTT
NA	TRBV9	TRBJ2-3	NA	CASSVSGRTDTQYF	TGTGCCAGCAGCGTCAGCGGAAGGACAGATACGCAGTATTTT
NA	TRBV7-2	TRBJ2-5	NA	CASTLRVGAEAQYF	TGTGCCAGCACCCTCCGGGTGGGGGCCGAGGCCCAGTACTTC
NA	TRBV3-1/TRBV3-2	TRBJ1-6	NA	CASSQGMRTALQPLHF	TGTGCCAGCAGCCAAGGGATGAGGACAGCACTACAACCCCTCCACTTT
NA	TRBV5-1	TRBJ1-1	TRBD1	CASSLGGTGTEAFF	TGCGCCAGCAGCTTGGGTGGGACAGGGACTGAAGCTTTCTTT
NA	TRBV18	TRBJ1-1	NA	CASSPLPLRGSNTEAFF	TGTGCCAGCTCACCACTTCCGCTTAGGGGGTCGAACACTGAAGCTTTCTTT
NA	TRBV7-3	TRBJ2-3	TRBD1	CASSPRRTGWADTQYF	TGTGCCAGCAGCCCCCGGCGGACAGGCTGGGCAGATACGCAGTATTTT
NA	TRBV5-5	TRBJ1-5	TRBD1	CASSLGTGDNQPQHF	TGTGCCAGCAGCTTGGGGACAGGCGATAATCAGCCCCAGCATTTT
NA	TRBV5-1	TRBJ1-4	TRBD1	CASSPTGGNEKLFF	TGCGCCAGCAGCCCTACAGGGGGCAATGAAAAACTGTTTTTT
NA	TRBV5-1	TRBJ2-1	TRBD1	CASSFRDRGISDEQFF	TGCGCCAGCAGCTTCCGGGACAGGGGAATATCTGATGAGCAGTTCTTC
NA	TRBV6-1	TRBJ2-3	TRBD2	CASSERGPQTSGRTDTQYF	TGTGCCAGCAGTGAGAGGGGGCCTCAGACTAGCGGGAGGACAGATACGCAGTATTTT
NA	TRBV9	TRBJ1-2	NA	CASSVEGGGIYGYTF	TGTGCCAGCAGCGTAGAGGGAGGGGGGATCTATGGCTACACCTTC
NA	TRBV19	TRBJ1-1	NA	CASSISPRAEAFF	TGTGCCAGTAGTATAAGCCCCCGGGCTGAAGCTTTCTTT
NA	TRBV7-8	TRBJ2-1	NA	CASSSQNNEQFF	TGTGCCAGCAGCTCCCAGAACAATGAGCAGTTCTTC
few	TRBV15	TRBJ1-1	NA	CATSRRRRGHTEAFF	TGTGCCACCAGCCGACGTAGGAGGGGCCACACTGAAGCTTTCTTT
NA	TRBV7-2	TRBJ1-5	NA	CASSTPDTRRPQHF	TGTGCCAGCAGCACGCCGGACACAAGGCGGCCCCAGCATTTT
once	TRBV7-5	TRBJ2-7	NA	CARSSKTSIDYYEQYF	TGTGCCAGAAGCTCTAAGACTAGCATCGACTACTACGAGCAGTACTTC
NA	TRBV5-1	TRBJ1-1	TRBD1	CASSSRSGTGSNTEAFF	TGCGCCAGCAGCTCCCGGTCCGGGACAGGGTCGAACACTGAAGCTTTCTTT
NA	TRBV15	TRBJ2-3	TRBD2	CATSKTVGGGGTDTQYF	TGTGCCACCAGCAAGACGGTGGGGGGAGGGGGCACAGATACGCAGTATTTT
NA	TRBV13	TRBJ1-3	NA	CASSGAGAASDSGNTIYF	TGTGCCAGCAGCGGGGCAGGGGCGGCATCCGACTCTGGAAACACCATATATTTT
few	TRBV24-1	TRBJ2-3	NA	CATRPERGTDTQYF	TGTGCCACCAGGCCGGAGCGGGGCACAGATACGCAGTATTTT
NA	TRBV11-2	TRBJ1-2	NA	CASSLDRSAVYGYTF	TGTGCCAGCAGCTTAGATCGGTCGGCGGTCTATGGCTACACCTTC
NA	TRBV5-1	TRBJ2-5	TRBD2	CASSLGLAGGETQYF	TGCGCCAGCAGCTTGGGACTAGCGGGGGGAGAGACCCAGTACTTC